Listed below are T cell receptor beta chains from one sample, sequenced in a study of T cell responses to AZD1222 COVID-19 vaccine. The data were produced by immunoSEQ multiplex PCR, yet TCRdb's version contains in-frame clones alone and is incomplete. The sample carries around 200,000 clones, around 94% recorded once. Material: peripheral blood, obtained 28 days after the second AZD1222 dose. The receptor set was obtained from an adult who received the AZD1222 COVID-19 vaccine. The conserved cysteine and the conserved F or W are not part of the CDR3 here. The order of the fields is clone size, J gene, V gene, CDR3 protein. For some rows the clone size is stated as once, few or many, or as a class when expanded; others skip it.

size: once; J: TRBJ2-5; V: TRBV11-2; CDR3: ASSLAAGGRKETQY
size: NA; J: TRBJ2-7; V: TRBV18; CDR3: ASSSGQGAYEQY
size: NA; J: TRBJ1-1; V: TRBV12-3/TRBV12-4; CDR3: ASSWDRFTEAF
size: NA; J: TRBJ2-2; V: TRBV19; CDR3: ASKGLAGELF
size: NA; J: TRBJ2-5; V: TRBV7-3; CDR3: ASSPHASQETQY
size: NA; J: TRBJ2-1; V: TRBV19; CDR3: ATGLAGGAEQF
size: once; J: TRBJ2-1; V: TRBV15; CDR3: ATSSEQDSYNEQF
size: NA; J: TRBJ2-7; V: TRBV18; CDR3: ASSPRQGKGYEQY
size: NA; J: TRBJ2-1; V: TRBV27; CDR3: ASSEHNEQF
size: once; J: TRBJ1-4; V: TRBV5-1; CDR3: ASSLAWTEKLF
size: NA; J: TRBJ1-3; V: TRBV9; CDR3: ASSVVGGSGNTIY
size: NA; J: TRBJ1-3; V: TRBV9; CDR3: ASSVLGQTISGNTIY
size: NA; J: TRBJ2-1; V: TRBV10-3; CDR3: AISDSYSGTSGKGNEQF
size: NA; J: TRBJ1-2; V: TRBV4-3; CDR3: ASSLTGMNYGYT
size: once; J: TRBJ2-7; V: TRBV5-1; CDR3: ASSWDISYEQY
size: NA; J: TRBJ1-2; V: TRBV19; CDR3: ASSRRQSNYGYT
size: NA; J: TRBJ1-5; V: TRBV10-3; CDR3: AISERGGDQPQH
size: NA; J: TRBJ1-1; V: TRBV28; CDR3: ASSLSTGASNTEAF
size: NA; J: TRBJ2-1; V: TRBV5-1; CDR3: ASSLASYNEQF
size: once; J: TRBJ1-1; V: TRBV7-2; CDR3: ASSFDYTEAF
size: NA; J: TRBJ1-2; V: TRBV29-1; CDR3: SVVSGINYGYT
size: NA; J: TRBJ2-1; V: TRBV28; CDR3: ASSLFRGILYNEQF
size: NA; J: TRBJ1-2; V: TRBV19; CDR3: ASSTSLQGPTYGYT
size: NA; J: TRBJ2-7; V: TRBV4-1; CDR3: ASSHQRLAHPYEQY
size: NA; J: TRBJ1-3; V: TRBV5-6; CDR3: ASSFLGPSGNTIY
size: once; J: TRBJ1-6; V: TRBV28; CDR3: ASSFVDTNYSPLH
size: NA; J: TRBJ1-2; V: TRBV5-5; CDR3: ASSLDRGDYGYT
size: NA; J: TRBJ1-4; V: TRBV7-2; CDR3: ASSLFPGRGVNEKLF
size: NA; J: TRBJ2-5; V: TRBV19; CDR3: ASSSYDYEETQY
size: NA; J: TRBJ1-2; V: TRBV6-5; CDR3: ASSSGQGLNYGYT
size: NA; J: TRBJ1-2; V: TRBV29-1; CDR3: SVTRTGRASYGYT
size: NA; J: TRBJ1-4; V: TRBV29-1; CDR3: SVDEGKKEKLF
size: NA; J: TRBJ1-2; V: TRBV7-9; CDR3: ASSRPGTGGGWVDYGYT
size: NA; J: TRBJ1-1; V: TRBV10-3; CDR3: AITRTEMAVRAEAF
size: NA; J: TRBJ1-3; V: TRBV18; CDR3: ASSLGTLGNTIY
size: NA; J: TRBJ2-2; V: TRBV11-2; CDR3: ASKVAGRNTGELF
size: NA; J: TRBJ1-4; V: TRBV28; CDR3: AITRTGVEKLF
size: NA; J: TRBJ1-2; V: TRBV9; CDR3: ASSVEGQGAYGYT
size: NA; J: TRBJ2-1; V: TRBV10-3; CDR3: AISESRDFNEQF
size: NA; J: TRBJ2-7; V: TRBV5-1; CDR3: ASSPRADEQY
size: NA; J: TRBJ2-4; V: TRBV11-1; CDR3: ASSFSTGAQNIQY
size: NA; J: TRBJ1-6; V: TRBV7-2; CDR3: ASSTQGSYNSPLH
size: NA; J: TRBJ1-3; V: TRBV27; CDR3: ASSSQGDSGNTIY
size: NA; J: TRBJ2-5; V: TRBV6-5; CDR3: ASRARTDQETQY
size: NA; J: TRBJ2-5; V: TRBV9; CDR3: ASSASLRSETQY
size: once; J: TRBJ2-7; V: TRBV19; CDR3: ASNTGSYEQY
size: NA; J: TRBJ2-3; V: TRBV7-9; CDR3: ASSPVLAGDGDTQY
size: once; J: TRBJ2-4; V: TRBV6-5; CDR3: ASSYFGGRGRDIQY
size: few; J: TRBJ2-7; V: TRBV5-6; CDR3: ASSVPGVREQY
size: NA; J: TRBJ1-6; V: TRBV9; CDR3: ASSVKGANSPLH
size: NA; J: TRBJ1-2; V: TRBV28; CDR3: ASSLPGGFYGYT
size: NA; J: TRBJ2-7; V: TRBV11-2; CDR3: ASSSEGAYEQY
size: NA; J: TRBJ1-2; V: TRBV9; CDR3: ASSETQHIYGYT
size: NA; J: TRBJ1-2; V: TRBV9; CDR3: ASSVGEGSYGYT